This T cell receptor beta chain was identified in a study of T cells after yellow fever vaccination. Study as a whole: Markers CD3, CD45RA, CCR7 and CD95 served to sort the EM, EMRA, CM and Tscm memory subsets.

MiXCR, applied by TCRdb to the 5' RACE reads, yields one record per CDR3 protein. This sample has around 30,000 distinct CDR3 sequences, with about 6% found just once. CDR3 length: 14 residues. Germline CDR1 SGHTS, CDR2 YDEGEE. V was clipped by 3 bases and J by 4 bases, with 13 bases between them. Findings and limits, study-wide: Almost all vaccine-responding clonotypes were not detected in the sorted memory subsets at the day 0 time point.

This clonotype has a count of ten or more. Material: PBMCs, either bulk or a sorted T-cell subset (CD4+, CD8+, memory, or dextramer-sorted; not recorded which), obtained on the day of the yellow fever booster vaccination. The clonotype was recovered from a man aged 25-40 years who received the YFV17D yellow fever vaccine. This chain connects TRBV5-8 to TRBJ1-2, with D maybe TRBD1 (6 bases). The CDR3 DNA reads TGTGCCAGCAGCTCTAGGACAGAACTCTATGGCTACACCTTC. Encoded protein: CASSSRTELYGYTF.